Sequencing of this T cell receptor (beta chain) was carried out in a study of shared clonotypes between healthy human individuals. Across the study: Used for every donor were three CD4 naive, three CD4 memory, two CD8 naive and one CD8 memory plate.

Only in-frame clones appear in the TCRdb table, and some are missing; sequencing was by immunoSEQ multiplex PCR. Altogether roughly 2.1 million clones are present, about 93% being singletons, with the ten largest covering more than 1.5%. Trimming took 5 bases from V and 3 from J; bases not matched to a gene: 9. Per germline, CDR1 MDHEN and CDR2 SYDVKM. This CDR3 contains 16 residues. Naive-designated CD8 cells lacked CD45RO, were positively enriched for CCR7, and omitted terminally differentiated effector memory CD45RA+ cells. The sample was naive CD8+ T cells from PBMCs. The source is a man aged 18 to 29 in good health. Some clones in this sample may be carry-over from other donors' samples. The rearrangement uses TRBV28 and TRBJ2-7, with 11 bases fitting TRBD2. The CDR3 region is CASSTYGLAGGYEQYF. CDR3 nucleotide sequence: TGTGCCAGCAGTACCTACGGACTAGCGGGCGGCTACGAGCAGTACTTC.